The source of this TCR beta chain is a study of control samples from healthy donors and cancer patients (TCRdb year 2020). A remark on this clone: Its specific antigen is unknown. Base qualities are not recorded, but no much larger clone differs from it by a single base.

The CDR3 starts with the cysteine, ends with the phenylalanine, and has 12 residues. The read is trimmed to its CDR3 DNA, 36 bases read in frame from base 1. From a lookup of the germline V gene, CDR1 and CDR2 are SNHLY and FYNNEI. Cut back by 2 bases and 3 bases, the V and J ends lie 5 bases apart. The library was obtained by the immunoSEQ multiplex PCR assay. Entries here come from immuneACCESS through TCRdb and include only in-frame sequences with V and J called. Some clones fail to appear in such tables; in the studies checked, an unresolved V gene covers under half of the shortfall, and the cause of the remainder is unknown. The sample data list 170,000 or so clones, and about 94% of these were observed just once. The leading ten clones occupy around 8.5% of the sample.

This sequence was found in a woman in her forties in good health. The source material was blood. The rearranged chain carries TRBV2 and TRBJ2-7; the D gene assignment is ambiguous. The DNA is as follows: TGTGCCAGCAGTGAACAGTACTACGAGCAGTACTTC. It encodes CASSEQYYEQYF.